This T cell receptor beta chain was retrieved from a study of blood T cells in healthy people across ages (dated by TCRdb to about 2015). As for the study more broadly: Template switching captured roughly one uniquely barcoded TCR beta cDNA molecule per two T cells in model experiments. The study measured age-related changes in TCR beta repertoire diversity using deep sequencing normalized with unique cDNA molecular identifiers. Four age groups were formed from the donors: young (average about 16 years), middle-aged (approximately 40), aged (about 62) and long-lived (82). Donors of different ages were randomly distributed across sequencing lanes to avoid experimental bias. For two donors (one aged 18 to 29 and one aged 80 or older), the study analyzed two additional independent replicas of 1 million unique cDNA reads from the same blood draw. Points the paper makes about the study in general: Conclusive comparison of naive and antigen-experienced compartments was prevented by the profiling of bulk unsorted PBMCs. There was a strong correlation between observed TCR beta diversity and the percentage of naive T cells measured by flow cytometry. Estimates of total diversity from one million sequenced T cells were regarded as lower bounds and underestimates. The CMV infection status of donors was not known, potentially confounding age-related changes in expanded clonotypes. As age increased, observed TCR beta diversity per million T cells dropped in a roughly linear way, and a significant reduction was already evident by age 40. Compared with the aged group, more naive CD4+ T cells, fewer expanded clones and increased TCR diversity were shown by the long-lived group, suggesting age selection.

The CDR3 spans 13 residues, from the cysteine through the phenylalanine. The retained sequence is limited to the CDR3, 39 bases, with the frame set at the first base. Sequences SGHAT (CDR1) and FQNNGV (CDR2) are obtained from the germline V gene. V is clipped by 5 bases and J by 13 bases, and the sequence between their germline boundaries is 18 bases long. Donors were around 37 systemically healthy Caucasian individuals from Russia aged about 6 to 100 years. Each donor gave approximately 9.4 milliliters of peripheral blood, drawn into EDTA-treated Vacutainer tubes. PBMCs were isolated by Ficoll-Paque density-gradient centrifugation, with at least 6 million obtained per sample. Total RNA, at least 6 micrograms per sample, was extracted from PBMCs with Trizol reagent. The percentages of naive CD45RAhigh/CD27high T cells were determined by flow cytometry on a PBMC aliquot from every donor. Receptors were amplified or captured by 5' RACE. The sample was run on an Illumina HiSeq 2500. The second PCR ran for about 7 to 11 cycles and used a J-beta primer mix along with a sample-barcoded 5' primer. A unique molecular identifier was introduced onto each TCR beta cDNA molecule by a template-switch 5' adaptor carrying 12 random nucleotides. Each sample yielded at least 2.5 million CDR3-containing paired-end reads. The Mint cDNA synthesis kit, primed by a TRBC-specific oligonucleotide, was used to synthesize first-strand cDNA from all RNA. Following uracil-DNA glycosylase treatment, a first 18-cycle PCR with universal primers M1SS and BC2_uni_R was performed on all cDNA. On the study's bioinformatics: Normalization of each sample was performed by random selection of 1 million high-quality reads, each carrying a distinct molecular identifier. Instead of being binned into consensus sequences, reads that shared molecular identifiers were thrown out. CDR3 identification, clonotype clustering and error correction used MiTCR with a Q25 quality threshold and the strictest error-elimination algorithm. A nonparametric unseen species model with Euler transformation was used to estimate lower-bound total TCR beta diversity. The public reads were quality trimmed at Q25 with fastp and then assembled into clones with MiXCR by TCRdb, keeping productive beta chains. Every entry covers one CDR3 protein and lists the most common genes and DNA from its rows. The V and J calls were determined by TCRdb, not by the authors. The sample includes 1.2 million to 1.5 million distinct CDR3 sequences, with approximately 59% observed a single time. Clones ranked in the top ten supply 5.5% to 8% of the sample.

This clonotype was observed a handful of times. Its antigen is not yet known. No qualities accompany the bases; no much larger clone lies one base away. The clonotype was recovered from a man aged 18 to 29 in good health. Input material: blood. The rearrangement joined TRBV11-2 to TRBJ2-1; too little of a D gene remains to name it. The DNA is as follows: TGTGCCAGCAGCCGCCGATCCGAAGGGAATCAGTTCTTC. The translation is CASSRRSEGNQFF.